The following is a T cell receptor beta chain sequence with its context. Its antigen is unknown. Separate from the roughly 700-subject first cohort was the approximately 110-subject validation cohort, to which the donors belonged. V was trimmed by 2 bases and J by 0 bases, leaving 11 bases between them. This CDR3 comprises 15 residues. Germline CDR1 SGHTS, CDR2 YDEGEE. The repertoire was sequenced with immunoSEQ multiplex PCR; TCRdb's copy has only in-frame clones and lacks some. The table lists fewer than 100,000 clones, approximately 95% of them singletons, with 2.5% to 3.5% in the top ten. The data were obtained in a study of cytomegalovirus exposure and HLA in healthy donors. Whole-study results and caveats: There were a few CMV-associated chains whose specificity for CMV antigens was confirmed in vitro. Reported results showed that the classifier diagnosed cytomegalovirus status with high specificity and sensitivity.

This clonotype was sampled from a woman aged 18-35 years in good health and CMV-seropositive. The V call is TRBV5-8, the J call TRBJ1-2, with a weak D call TRBD1 (6 bases). Sequenced sample: PBMCs. CDR3 coding DNA: TGTGCCAGCAGCTTCAACAGGGAAACTAACTATGGCTACACCTTC. This gives the protein CASSFNRETNYGYTF.